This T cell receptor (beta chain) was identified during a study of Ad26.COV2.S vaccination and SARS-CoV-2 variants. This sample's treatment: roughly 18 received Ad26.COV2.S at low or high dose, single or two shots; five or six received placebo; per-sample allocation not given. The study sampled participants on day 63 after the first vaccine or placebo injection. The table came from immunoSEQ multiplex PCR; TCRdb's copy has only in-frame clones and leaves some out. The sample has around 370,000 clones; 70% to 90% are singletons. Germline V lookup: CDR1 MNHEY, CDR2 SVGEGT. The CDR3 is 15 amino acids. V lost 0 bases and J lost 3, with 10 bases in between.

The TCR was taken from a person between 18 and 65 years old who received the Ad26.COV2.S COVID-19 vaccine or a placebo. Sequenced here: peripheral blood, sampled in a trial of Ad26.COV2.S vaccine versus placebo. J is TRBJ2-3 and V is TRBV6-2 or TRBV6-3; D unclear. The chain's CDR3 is CASSYSFKVTDTQYF. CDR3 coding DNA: TGTGCCAGCAGTTACTCGTTTAAGGTAACAGATACGCAGTATTTT.